This T cell receptor (beta chain) originates from a study of blood T cells in healthy people across ages. A second about 7 to 11 cycle PCR used barcoded and J-beta primers. TCRdb processed the 5' RACE reads anew with MiXCR; each CDR3 protein has one entry. Among roughly 1.5 million distinct CDR3 sequences listed, 40% to 45% were seen once. The CDR3 runs 11 residues. Germline CDR1 reads SEHNR; CDR2 reads FQNEAQ (reference sequence). V dropped 1 base and J dropped 10 bases, with 7 bases sitting between them. This receptor was identified in a woman younger than 30 in good health. The V gene is TRBV7-9, the J gene TRBJ1-2; D is ambiguous. What was sequenced was blood. CDR3 DNA: TGTGCCAGCAGCTTAGTTGGGCTCTACACCTTC. It translates to CASSLVGLYTF.